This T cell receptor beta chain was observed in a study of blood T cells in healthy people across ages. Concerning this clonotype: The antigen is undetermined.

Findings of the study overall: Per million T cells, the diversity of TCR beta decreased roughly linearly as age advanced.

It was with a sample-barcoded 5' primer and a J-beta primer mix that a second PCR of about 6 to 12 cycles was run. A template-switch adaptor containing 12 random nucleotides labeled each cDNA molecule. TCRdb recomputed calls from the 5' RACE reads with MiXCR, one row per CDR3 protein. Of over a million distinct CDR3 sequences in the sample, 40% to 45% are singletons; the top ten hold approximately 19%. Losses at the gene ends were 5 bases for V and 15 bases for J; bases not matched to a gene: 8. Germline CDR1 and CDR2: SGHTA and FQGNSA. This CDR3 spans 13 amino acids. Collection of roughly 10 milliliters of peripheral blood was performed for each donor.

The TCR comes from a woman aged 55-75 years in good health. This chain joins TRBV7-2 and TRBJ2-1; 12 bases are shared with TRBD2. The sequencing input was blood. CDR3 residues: CASSLGLAGLWFF. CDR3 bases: TGTGCCAGCAGCCTAGGACTAGCGGGACTTTGGTTCTTC.